This TCR beta chain is from a study of cytomegalovirus exposure and HLA in healthy donors. Study results and caveats: TCR sequences were mostly rare, though some public TCRs occurred in many donors. For cytomegalovirus status, the classifier reportedly gave diagnoses with high specificity and sensitivity.

CDR1 and CDR2 from the germline V gene are SGHDT and YYEEEE. J gave up 3 bases and V 4 bases, and 7 bases lay outside the gene matches. CDR3 size: 15 residues. TCRdb's table, derived via immunoSEQ multiplex PCR, lists solely in-frame clones and lacks some. Of around 130,000 clones listed, around 92% are singletons. This clone was counted a single time. Its antigen is undetermined. V and J are TRBV5-6 and TRBJ1-1; 9 nucleotides agree with TRBD1. The TCR sequence derives from a man between 25 and 39 years old in good health and CMV-seronegative. The sequencing sample was made of PBMCs. The CDR3 DNA follows: TGTGCCAGCAGCCGAATGGACAGGGGCTACACTGAAGCTTTCTTT. As protein: CASSRMDRGYTEAFF.